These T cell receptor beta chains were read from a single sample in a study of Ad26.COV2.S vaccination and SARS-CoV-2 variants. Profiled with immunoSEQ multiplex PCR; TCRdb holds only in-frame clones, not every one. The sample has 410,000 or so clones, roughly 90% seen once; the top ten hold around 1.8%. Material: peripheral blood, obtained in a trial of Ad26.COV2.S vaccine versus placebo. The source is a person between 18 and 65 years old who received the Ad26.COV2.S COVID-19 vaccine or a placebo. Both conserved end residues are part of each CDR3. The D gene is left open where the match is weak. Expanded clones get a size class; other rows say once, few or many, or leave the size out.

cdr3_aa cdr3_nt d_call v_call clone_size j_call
CASSPPFRRQGADVYEQYF TGTGCCAGCTCACCACCTTTCCGGAGACAGGGGGCGGATGTCTACGAGCAGTACTTC TRBD1 TRBV18 - TRBJ2-7
CASSLYQETQYF TGTGCCAGCAGCCTGTACCAAGAGACCCAGTACTTC - TRBV9 - TRBJ2-5
CASSQSTGHPPDTQYF TGCGCCAGCAGCCAATCGACAGGCCATCCCCCAGATACGCAGTATTTT - TRBV4-3 - TRBJ2-3
CASSPTSLLASYNSPLHF TGTGCCAGCAGCCCCACGAGCCTCTTAGCCTCCTATAATTCACCCCTCCACTTT - TRBV27 - TRBJ1-6
CASSQDRQSSYNEQFF TGCGCCAGCAGCCAAGACCGACAGTCTTCCTACAATGAGCAGTTCTTC - TRBV4-1 - TRBJ2-1
CASRLLGYNEQFF TGTGCCAGCAGACTGTTAGGCTACAATGAGCAGTTCTTC - TRBV27 - TRBJ2-1
CASSYQGEGQPQHF TGTGCCAGCAGTTACCAGGGGGAAGGTCAGCCCCAGCATTTT TRBD1 TRBV6-6 once TRBJ1-5
CASSQDTSFTYEQYF TGCGCCAGCAGCCAAGATACTTCTTTCACCTACGAGCAGTACTTC - TRBV4-3 - TRBJ2-7
CASSLQTGDSGEKLFF TGTGCCAGCAGCCTTCAAACAGGGGACTCGGGTGAAAAACTGTTTTTT TRBD1 TRBV9 - TRBJ1-4
CASSYFGDYNEKLFF TGTGCCAGCAGCTATTTTGGGGACTATAATGAAAAACTGTTTTTT - TRBV7-8 - TRBJ1-4
CASSVASSQRYEQYF TGTGCCAGCAGCGTAGCGAGTTCCCAACGCTACGAGCAGTACTTC - TRBV9 - TRBJ2-7
CASSQFRRGVNTEAFF TGCGCCAGCAGCCAGTTTCGCAGGGGGGTTAACACTGAAGCTTTCTTT TRBD1 TRBV4-3 - TRBJ1-1
CASSTGRGTEAFF TGTGCCAGTAGTACGGGGAGGGGCACTGAAGCTTTCTTT - TRBV19 few TRBJ1-1
CASSLGSMHSNQPQHF TGTGCCAGCAGCTTGGGTTCCATGCATAGCAATCAGCCCCAGCATTTT - TRBV5-5 - TRBJ1-5
CASSPRTGGKETQYF TGTGCCAGCTCACCCCGGACAGGGGGCAAGGAGACCCAGTACTTC TRBD1 TRBV18 - TRBJ2-5
CASSTGTALPYNEQFF TGTGCCAGCAGCACGGGGACAGCCTTACCCTACAATGAGCAGTTCTTC TRBD1 TRBV5-5 once TRBJ2-1
CASSDSLNTEAFF TGTGCCAGCAGTGACAGCCTGAACACTGAAGCTTTCTTT - TRBV6-1 - TRBJ1-1
CASSIDMGVRIEAFF TGTGCCAGTAGTATAGATATGGGGGTAAGAATTGAAGCTTTCTTT - TRBV19 - TRBJ1-1
CASSFGGTEAFF TGTGCCAGCAGTTTTGGGGGCACTGAAGCTTTCTTT - TRBV12-3/TRBV12-4 few TRBJ1-1
CASSYNTGESGYTF TGTGCCAGCAGTTACAACACAGGGGAGAGTGGCTACACCTTC TRBD1 TRBV6-5 - TRBJ1-2
CASSYSTGVYGYTF TGTGCCAGCAGTTACTCGACAGGGGTCTATGGCTACACCTTC TRBD1 TRBV6-5 - TRBJ1-2
CASSYSGTSGGNEQFF TGTGCCAGCAGTTACTCCGGGACTAGCGGGGGGAATGAGCAGTTCTTC TRBD2 TRBV6-2/TRBV6-3 - TRBJ2-1
CASRTGAVGEKLFF TGTGCCAGCAGAACAGGGGCCGTGGGGGAAAAACTGTTTTTT TRBD1 TRBV28 - TRBJ1-4
CASRNNDLAEAFF TGCGCCAGCAGAAATAATGACTTGGCTGAAGCTTTCTTT - TRBV10-2 - TRBJ1-1
CSASQVSRTEAFF TGCAGTGCTAGTCAGGTGTCGCGGACTGAAGCTTTCTTT - TRBV20-1 - TRBJ1-1
CASTGGSAAYNSPLHF TGTGCCAGCACCGGGGGGTCGGCAGCATATAATTCACCCCTCCACTTT - TRBV2 - TRBJ1-6
CSVGKSGYEQYF TGCAGCGTTGGAAAATCAGGCTACGAGCAGTACTTC - TRBV29-1 - TRBJ2-7
CASSDGGRGPIYEQYF TGTGCCAGCAGTGACGGGGGACGGGGGCCTATCTACGAGCAGTACTTC - TRBV25-1 - TRBJ2-7
CASSPAGLNTDTQYF TGTGCCAGCAGCCCCGCGGGACTCAACACAGATACGCAGTATTTT - TRBV9 - TRBJ2-3
CASSFAGRGGPGLAYNEQFF TGTGCCAGCAGCTTCGCCGGGAGGGGCGGGCCGGGACTAGCGTACAATGAGCAGTTCTTC - TRBV12-1 - TRBJ2-1
CATNQTPNQPQHF TGTGCCACCAACCAGACACCCAATCAGCCCCAGCATTTT - TRBV15 - TRBJ1-5
CASSPTPDNEQFF TGCGCCAGCAGCCCTACCCCCGACAATGAGCAGTTCTTC - TRBV4-3 - TRBJ2-1
CASSVGGFNTGELFF TGTGCCAGCAGCGTAGGGGGGTTTAACACCGGGGAGCTGTTTTTT - TRBV9 - TRBJ2-2
CASSIWGPLTFYEQYF TGTGCCAGTAGTATCTGGGGTCCCCTTACATTCTACGAGCAGTACTTC - TRBV19 once TRBJ2-7
CASSQGISYEQYF TGCGCCAGCAGCCAAGGAATTTCCTACGAGCAGTACTTC - TRBV4-3 - TRBJ2-7
CASSLGGQVNSPLHF TGTGCCAGCAGCTTAGGGGGACAGGTGAATTCACCCCTCCACTTT TRBD1 TRBV7-8 - TRBJ1-6
CASSLTIYEQYF TGTGCCAGCAGTTTGACAATTTACGAGCAGTACTTC - TRBV12-3/TRBV12-4 - TRBJ2-7